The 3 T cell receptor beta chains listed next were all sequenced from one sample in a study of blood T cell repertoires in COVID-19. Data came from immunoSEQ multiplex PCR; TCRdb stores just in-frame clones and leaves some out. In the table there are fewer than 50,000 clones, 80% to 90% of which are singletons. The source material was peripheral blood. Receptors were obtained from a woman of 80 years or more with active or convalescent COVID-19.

The CDR3 DNA reads as TGTGCCATCGCGGAACGCGACTACCGACAGGGAGTCTTCTATGGCTACACCTTC. This gives the protein CAIAERDYRQGVFYGYTF. The genes are TRBV10-3 and TRBJ1-2; the match to TRBD1 covers 7 bases. The CDR3 covers 18 residues. With V trimmed by 8 bases and J by 4 bases, 22 bases remained unmatched. Germline V CDR1 and CDR2: ENHRY, SYGVKD.

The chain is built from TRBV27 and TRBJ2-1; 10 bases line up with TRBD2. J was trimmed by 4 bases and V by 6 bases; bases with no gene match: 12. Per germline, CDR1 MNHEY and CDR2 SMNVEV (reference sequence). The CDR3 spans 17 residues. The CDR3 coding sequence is TGTGCCAGCAGAACGGCAGCGGGAGGGCCTGGGTACAATGAGCAGTTCTTC. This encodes CASRTAAGGPGYNEQFF.

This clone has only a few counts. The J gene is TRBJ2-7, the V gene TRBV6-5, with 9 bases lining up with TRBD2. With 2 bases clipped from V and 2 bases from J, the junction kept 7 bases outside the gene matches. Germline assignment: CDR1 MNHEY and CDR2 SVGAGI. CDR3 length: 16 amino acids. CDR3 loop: CASSYGTSYGAYEQYF. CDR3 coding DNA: TGTGCCAGCAGTTACGGGACTAGCTATGGGGCCTACGAGCAGTACTTC.